These 31 T cell receptor beta chains originate from one sample sequenced in a study of blood T cell repertoires in COVID-19. Some clones are missing from TCRdb's copy, which holds only in-frame ones; the method was immunoSEQ multiplex PCR. Of 260,000 or so clones in the sample, over 75% are singletons; the top ten hold 9% to 9.5%. Material: peripheral blood. These receptors all stem from a man aged 18 to 29 with active or convalescent COVID-19.

V usage is TRBV6-5 and J usage is TRBJ1-2; 10 positions match TRBD1. This CDR3 is built from 15 residues. Trimming at V came to 4 bases and at J to 3 bases, leaving 5 bases not matched to a gene. The germline V gene encodes CDR1 MNHEY and CDR2 SVGAGI. As DNA, the CDR3 is TGTGCCAGCAGTTTACGACAGGGGGCGGACTATGGCTACACCTTC. Its protein product is CASSLRQGADYGYTF.

The chain has TRBV27 and TRBJ2-3; 11 bases fit TRBD2. V trimming: 6 bases; J trimming: 6 bases; junction bases outside the gene matches: 8. Germline CDR1 reads MNHEY; CDR2 reads SMNVEV (reference sequence). There are 15 residues in the CDR3. The CDR3 DNA follows: TGTGCCAGCAGCTGGACTAGCGGGTCGGGGGATACGCAGTATTTT. It specifies CASSWTSGSGDTQYF.

The V call is TRBV3-1 (or the pseudogene TRBV3-2), the J call TRBJ1-1; D gene ambiguous. CDR1 LGHDT and CDR2 YNNKEL come from the germline V gene (reference sequence). The CDR3 is made up of 17 amino acids. The V and J ends lost 0 bases and 1 base respectively, with 15 bases between them. The CDR3 reads CASSQDWLALTNTEAFF. The CDR3 region has the DNA TGTGCCAGCAGCCAAGACTGGTTGGCACTAACGAACACTGAAGCTTTCTTT.

The chain is built from TRBV5-6 and TRBJ2-7, with TRBD1 identical over 9 bases. The germline V gene encodes CDR1 SGHDT and CDR2 YYEEEE. V lost 0 bases to trimming and J lost 4 bases; unmatched junction nucleotides: 2. The CDR3 has 14 residues. Written as DNA, the CDR3 is TGTGCCAGCAGCTTGGTTGGACAGGGGTACGAGCAGTACTTC. This translates into CASSLVGQGYEQYF.

For the CDR3, the DNA is TGCAGTGCCGGGGGGCCTGGTGAGCAGTACTTC. Residues: CSAGGPGEQYF. The chain couples TRBV20-1 to TRBJ2-7; tentatively, D is TRBD2 (7 bases). CDR3 length: 11 residues. The germline gives CDR1 DFQATT, CDR2 SNEGSKA (reference sequence). The ends were cut back, 6 bases at V and 7 bases at J, with 13 bases in the middle.

The chain links TRBV9 to TRBJ2-3; D unresolved. This CDR3 has 12 residues. The germline CDR1 and CDR2 sequences are SGDLS and YYNGEE. Between the trimmed V and J ends, which lost 3 bases and 2 bases, there was a span of 4 bases. CDR3 loop: CASSAFTDTQYF. The CDR3 DNA follows: TGTGCCAGCAGCGCCTTCACAGATACGCAGTATTTT.

This chain connects TRBV9 to TRBJ2-1; D remains ambiguous. The CDR3 is made up of 15 amino acids. Trimming removed 5 bases from V and 8 bases from J, with 20 bases in between. Per germline, CDR1 SGDLS and CDR2 YYNGEE. Here the CDR3 DNA reads TGTGCCAGCAGTGAAGACGGCCCAGGTTTCGATGAGCAGTTCTTC. Encoded protein: CASSEDGPGFDEQFF.

V gene TRBV12-5 combines with J gene TRBJ1-5; 12 bases are shared with TRBD1. The germline V gene encodes CDR1 LGHNT and CDR2 FRNRAP. The ends lost 5 bases at V and 4 bases at J; junction bases unmatched: 15. The CDR3 is 19 residues long. CDR3 coding DNA: TGTGCTAGTGGTAGAAGATCCACCGGGACAGGGGGCGGGAATCAGCCCCAGCATTTT. As protein: CASGRRSTGTGGGNQPQHF. Supplemented by reference TRBV12-5 and TRBJ1-5, the full variable domain reads DARVTQTPRHKVTEMGQEVTMRCQPILGHNTVFWYRQTMMQGLELLAYFRNRAPLDDSGMPKDRFSAEMPDATLATLKIQPSEPRDSAVYFCASGRRSTGTGGGNQPQHFGDGTRLSIL.

The genes are TRBV6-4 and TRBJ1-1; 9 bases are shared with TRBD1. The CDR3 length is 14 residues. The V and J ends lost 6 bases and 1 base, in that order; junction bases with no gene match: 3. From germline, CDR1 is MRHNA and CDR2 SNTAGT. The CDR3 coding sequence is TGTGCCAGCAGAGAGACAGGGGGGAACACTGAAGCTTTCTTT. Translating gives CASRETGGNTEAFF.

The chain uses TRBV5-1 and TRBJ2-5, with D tentatively TRBD1 (6 bases). V was clipped by 4 bases and J by 2 bases, with 12 bases between them. CDR1 and CDR2 (germline): SGHRS, YFSETQ. The CDR3 runs to 14 residues. CDR3 sequence: CASSPGTIQETQYF. The CDR3 coding sequence is TGCGCCAGCAGCCCGGGGACAATTCAAGAGACCCAGTACTTC.

In this sample, this clone turned up once. The CDR3 region is CAISERQEEDTQYF. For the CDR3, the DNA is TGTGCCATCAGTGAGAGGCAGGAGGAAGATACGCAGTATTTT. The chain uses TRBV10-3 and TRBJ2-3; weak D call: TRBD2 (5 bases). The CDR3 has 14 residues. Germline CDR1 and CDR2: ENHRY and SYGVKD. Deletions cut 2 bases from V and 5 bases from J, with 11 bases between.

The sample holds one count of this clone. The rearrangement uses TRBV25-1 and TRBJ2-7; D ambiguous. V lost 2 bases and J lost 3, with 14 bases in between. CDR1 and CDR2 (germline): MGHDK, SYGVNS. This CDR3 has 15 amino acids. The CDR3 reads CASSEIGVTNYEQYF. In DNA form, the CDR3 reads TGTGCCAGCAGTGAAATAGGAGTCACAAACTACGAGCAGTACTTC.

Notes on this clone: Its ends do not fully match the called genes, so a read error is possible. This chain links TRBV9 with TRBJ1-1, with 9 bases identical to TRBD1. CDR3 size: 13 residues. Germline loops: CDR1 SGDLS, CDR2 YYNGEE. CDR3 protein: CASSVDRGTEAFF. The CDR3 DNA reads TGTGCCAGCAGTGTAGACAGGGGGACTGAAGCTTTCTTT.

The chain recombines TRBV6-5 with TRBJ2-1; D is unresolved. Trimming removed 0 bases at V and 6 bases at J, with 9 bases between. Germline CDR1 reads MNHEY; CDR2 reads SVGAGI. This CDR3 has 14 amino acids. CDR3 loop: CASSYSSAGNEQFF. In DNA form, the CDR3 reads TGTGCCAGCAGTTACTCGAGCGCTGGCAATGAGCAGTTCTTC.

A single count supports this clone. This chain connects TRBV11-3 to TRBJ2-5, with 12 bases identical to TRBD2. J gave up 3 bases and V 5 bases, and 4 bases lay outside the gene matches. This CDR3 contains 15 residues. Germline CDR1 and CDR2: SGHNT and YENEEA. This chain's CDR3 is CASSNRLAGEETQYF. Here the CDR3 DNA reads TGTGCCAGCAGCAACCGACTAGCGGGAGAAGAGACCCAGTACTTC.

The V and J genes are TRBV5-1 and TRBJ2-7, with 7 positions matching TRBD1. The CDR3 runs to 15 residues. The V segment lost 0 bases and the J segment 1 base; nucleotides outside the gene matches: 4. CDR1 SGHRS and CDR2 YFSETQ come from the germline V gene. In nucleotides, the CDR3 is TGCGCCAGCAGCTTGGAGGGGGCTGGGTCCTACGAGCAGTACTTC. Amino acids: CASSLEGAGSYEQYF.

This chain joins TRBV15 and TRBJ2-1; TRBD2 agrees at 11 bases. CDR1 is LNHNV and CDR2 is YYDKDF in the germline V gene (reference sequence). The junction had 5 bases not matched to a gene; V was cut back by 1 base and J by 0 bases. The CDR3 contains 18 residues. As DNA, the CDR3 is TGTGCCACCAGCAGAGGAACTAGCGGGGGCCTCTCCTACAATGAGCAGTTCTTC. Protein sequence: CATSRGTSGGLSYNEQFF. The full variable domain, with the rest looked up from reference TRBV15 and TRBJ2-1, is DAMVIQNPRYQVTQFGKPVTLSCSQTLNHNVMYWYQQKSSQAPKLLFHYYDKDFNNEADTPDNFQSRRPNTSFCFLDIRSPGLGDTAMYLCATSRGTSGGLSYNEQFFGPGTRLTVL.

The rearrangement links TRBV5-1 to TRBJ2-7; TRBD2 is a possible D gene (5 bases). This CDR3 comprises 14 residues. V was shortened by 6 bases and J by 1 base, with 14 bases between the two germline ends. Germline values: CDR1 SGHRS, CDR2 YFSETQ. The DNA for the CDR3 is TGCGCCAGCATGGAGTCGGGAATTTCCTACGAGCAGTACTTC. This gives the protein CASMESGISYEQYF.

This chain links TRBV9 with TRBJ2-7; 9 nucleotides line up with TRBD2. Germline assignment: CDR1 SGDLS and CDR2 YYNGEE. The CDR3 totals 12 residues. J gave up 6 bases and V 7 bases, and 5 bases lay outside the gene matches. CDR3 nucleotides: TGTGCCAGCTCTAGCGGGGAAAGCGAGCAGTACTTC. Translated: CASSSGESEQYF.

The V and J genes are TRBV27 and TRBJ2-2; perhaps TRBD1 as D (5 bases). Trimming took 6 bases from V and 4 from J, leaving 15 bases between them. The germline V gene encodes CDR1 MNHEY and CDR2 SMNVEV (reference sequence). This CDR3 contains 15 residues. This chain's CDR3 is CASSQTSGSTGELFF. In DNA, the CDR3 is TGTGCCAGCAGCCAAACTTCAGGGTCCACCGGGGAGCTGTTTTTT.

The genes are TRBV16 and TRBJ1-5; D is unresolved. This CDR3 contains 17 residues. Germline-derived CDR1 and CDR2 are KGHSY and FQNENV. Trimming took 0 bases from V and 2 from J, leaving 14 bases between them. This CDR3 is CASSQSGIGIGNQPQHF. The DNA of the CDR3 is TGTGCCAGCAGCCAATCCGGGATAGGGATCGGCAATCAGCCCCAGCATTTT.

The chain has TRBV7-9 and TRBJ2-7, with 8 bases matching TRBD1. Germline V gives CDR1 SEHNR, CDR2 FQNEAQ (reference sequence). Trimming took 5 bases from V and 3 from J; bases not matched to a gene: 6. This CDR3 has 14 residues. CDR3 region: CASSPGTGGYEQYF. CDR3 DNA sequence: TGTGCCAGCAGCCCAGGGACAGGAGGCTACGAGCAGTACTTC. Supplemented by reference TRBV7-9 and TRBJ2-7, the full variable domain reads DTGVSQNPRHKITKRGQNVTFRCDPISEHNRLYWYRQTLGQGPEFLTYFQNEAQLEKSRLLSDRFSAERPKGSFSTLEIQRTEQGDSAMYLCASSPGTGGYEQYFGPGTRLTVT.

CDR3 protein: CASSASQGHFSGNTIYF. In nucleotides, the CDR3 is TGTGCCAGCAGCGCATCTCAAGGACACTTCTCTGGAAACACCATATATTTT. The chain uses TRBV9 and TRBJ1-3; D possibly corresponds to TRBD1 (5 bases). V shed 3 bases and J shed 0 bases, with 16 bases lying between them. Germline V lookup: CDR1 SGDLS, CDR2 YYNGEE. The CDR3 contains 17 residues.

The chain is built from TRBV6-5 and TRBJ2-7; 10 bases match TRBD1. The CDR3 is made up of 14 amino acids. Germline values: CDR1 MNHEY, CDR2 SVGAGI. Losses at the gene ends were 6 bases for V and 6 bases for J; bases not matched to a gene: 8. The CDR3 DNA is TGTGCCAGCAGCCCCGGGACAGGGGTTGGCGAGCAGTACTTC. Translating it yields CASSPGTGVGEQYF.

This chain uses TRBV4-3 with TRBJ1-1; 8 bases agree with TRBD1. The CDR3 runs 15 residues. V lost 4 bases to trimming and J lost 3 bases; unmatched junction nucleotides: 7. Germline V CDR1 and CDR2: LGHNA, YSLEER. The CDR3 protein is CASSPWTGLDTEAFF. CDR3 coding DNA: TGCGCCAGCAGCCCTTGGACAGGGTTGGACACTGAAGCTTTCTTT.

This sequence joins TRBV11-3 and TRBJ2-1, with a possible D match to TRBD1 (5 bases). The germline V and J ends were trimmed by 3 bases and 2 bases, with 8 bases remaining between them. This CDR3 is built from 14 residues. CDR1 is SGHNT and CDR2 is YENEEA in the germline V gene. CDR3 nucleotide sequence: TGTGCCAGCAGCTTTGGGGCGGCCTACAATGAGCAGTTCTTC. This translates into CASSFGAAYNEQFF. Full variable domain (rest looked up from reference TRBV11-3 and TRBJ2-1): EAGVVQSPRYKIIEKKQPVAFWCNPISGHNTLYWYLQNLGQGPELLIRYENEEAVDDSQLPKDRFSAERLKGVDSTLKIQPAELGDSAVYLCASSFGAAYNEQFFGPGTRLTVL.

The CDR3 spells CASDGLIPPSTDTQYF. DNA for the CDR3: TGTGCCAGCGACGGGTTAATCCCACCTAGCACAGATACGCAGTATTTT. This rearrangement joins TRBV2 to TRBJ2-3; D unclear. Germline loops: CDR1 SNHLY, CDR2 FYNNEI. The CDR3 sequence is 16 residues long. V was trimmed by 8 bases and J by 0 bases, leaving 18 bases between them.

The rearrangement links TRBV5-1 to TRBJ2-7, with 11 bases lining up with TRBD2. This CDR3 region has 15 residues. Trimming at V came to 2 bases and at J to 1 base, leaving 2 bases not matched to a gene. The V gene's germline CDR1 is SGHRS and CDR2 YFSETQ. CDR3: CASSFASGGSYEQYF. The CDR3 bases are TGCGCCAGCAGCTTCGCTAGCGGGGGGTCCTACGAGCAGTACTTC.

V usage is TRBV5-4 and J usage is TRBJ2-5; a possible D gene is TRBD1 (6 bases). The CDR3 length is 15 residues. V was trimmed by 5 bases and J by 2 bases, leaving 16 bases between them. Germline loops: CDR1 SGHNT, CDR2 YYREEE (reference sequence). The CDR3 DNA reads as TGTGCCAGCAGTCGGATTACAGGGAAACAAGAGACCCAGTACTTC. This translates into CASSRITGKQETQYF.

The chain recombines TRBV5-1 with TRBJ1-1, with D perhaps matching TRBD1 (6 bases). Germline assignment: CDR1 SGHRS and CDR2 YFSETQ. The germline V and J ends were trimmed by 0 bases and 1 base, with 13 bases remaining between them. This CDR3 contains 16 residues. The CDR3 nucleotides are TGCGCCAGCAGCTTGGCTTCGGGGGGCTCGAACACTGAAGCTTTCTTT. This sequence encodes CASSLASGGSNTEAFF.

J is TRBJ1-3 and V is TRBV19, with D perhaps TRBD1 (6 bases). Trimming removed 9 bases from V and 3 bases from J, with 27 bases in between. Germline CDR1 is LNHDA and CDR2 is SQIVND (reference sequence). This CDR3 region has 18 residues. Here the CDR3 reads CASTPEWRYRESGNTIYF. The CDR3 DNA reads as TGTGCCAGCACCCCTGAGTGGCGTTACAGGGAAAGTGGAAACACCATATATTTT.